Each of the 20 T cell receptor beta chains below was sequenced from the same sample in a study of blood T cell repertoires in COVID-19. The method was immunoSEQ multiplex PCR; TCRdb's version includes in-frame clones alone and lacks a portion of them. The sample comprises about 220,000 clones, around 83% of which are singletons, and less than 6% rests with the top ten. The source material was peripheral blood. The receptors derive from a woman aged 70 to 79 with COVID-19, enrolled during active disease.

This chain uses TRBV9 with TRBJ2-2; TRBD2 matches at 8 bases. The V segment lost 4 bases and the J segment 7 bases; nucleotides outside the gene matches: 12. The germline V gene encodes CDR1 SGDLS and CDR2 YYNGEE. The CDR3 is 16 residues long. The CDR3 region is CASSTPPREEGGELFF. The CDR3 DNA reads TGTGCCAGCAGCACTCCACCGCGGGAGGAGGGCGGGGAGCTGTTTTTT.

The table lists this clone with a count of one. The V call is TRBV5-1, the J call TRBJ1-2, with no clear D. The germline CDR1 and CDR2 sequences are SGHRS and YFSETQ. The V end was cut by 4 bases, the J end by 3 bases, with 16 bases between. The CDR3 has 15 residues. The chain's CDR3 is CASSPDGGLDYGYTF. The CDR3 DNA is TGCGCCAGCAGCCCGGATGGAGGCCTGGACTATGGCTACACCTTC.

Details on this clone: Different DNA sequences within this sample yield the same CDR3. This chain uses TRBV2 with TRBJ1-5; a weak D match, TRBD1 (5 bases). The CDR3 runs to 13 residues. The V gene's germline CDR1 is SNHLY and CDR2 FYNNEI. V was trimmed by 3 bases and J by 7 bases, leaving 10 bases between them. As DNA, the CDR3 is TGTGCCAGCAGTGATCAGGGCTACCAGCCCCAGCATTTT. It codes for CASSDQGYQPQHF.

This clone has a handful of counts. This rearrangement joins TRBV11-3 to TRBJ2-7, with D tentatively TRBD2 (8 bases). Germline-derived CDR1 and CDR2 are SGHNT and YENEEA. CDR3 length: 15 residues. V was shortened by 5 bases and J by 2 bases, with 16 bases between the two germline ends. For the CDR3, the DNA is TGTGCCAGCAGCCCAGGGGGTAGCGGGGCCTACGAGCAGTACTTC. As protein: CASSPGGSGAYEQYF.

The chain carries TRBV9 and TRBJ2-1; D perhaps matches TRBD1 (6 bases). This CDR3 is 12 amino acids long. Germline CDR1 SGDLS, CDR2 YYNGEE. V gave up 6 bases and J gave up 8 bases, with 12 bases separating them. CDR3 sequence (DNA): TGTGCCAGCAACAGGGTATCGGATGAGCAGTTCTTC. Translating it yields CASNRVSDEQFF.

Of note for this clone: Within the sample, other DNA sequences also encode this same CDR3. This chain uses TRBV5-1 with TRBJ1-1; 7 nucleotides match TRBD1. Losses at the gene ends were 0 bases for V and 5 bases for J; bases not matched to a gene: 1. Germline CDR1 reads SGHRS; CDR2 reads YFSETQ. The CDR3 runs 13 residues. CDR3 sequence: CASSLAQGTEAFF. The CDR3 DNA reads TGCGCCAGCAGCTTGGCACAGGGGACTGAAGCTTTCTTT. Filled out from reference TRBV5-1 and TRBJ1-1, the complete variable domain reads KAGVTQTPRYLIKTRGQQVTLSCSPISGHRSVSWYQQTPGQGLQFLFEYFSETQRNKGNFPGRFSGRQFSNSRSEMNVSTLELGDSALYLCASSLAQGTEAFFGQGTRLTVV.

The chain is built from TRBV5-6 and TRBJ2-7, with D perhaps TRBD2 (6 bases). Trimming took 6 bases from V and 7 from J, leaving 20 bases between them. The CDR3 contains 14 residues. Germline V gives CDR1 SGHDT, CDR2 YYEEEE. The CDR3 sequence: CASTGWGVQREQYF. The CDR3 nucleotides read TGTGCCAGCACTGGGTGGGGGGTCCAAAGGGAGCAGTACTTC.

The chain employs TRBV7-2 and TRBJ1-2; D remains unclear. Germline V gene data show CDR1 as SGHTA and CDR2 as FQGNSA. V lost 1 base and J 7 bases, leaving 16 bases between the germline ends. The CDR3 loop spans 15 amino acids. The CDR3 region is CASSLGTGFLGGYTF. The CDR3 nucleotides are TGTGCCAGCAGCTTAGGTACCGGGTTCCTGGGTGGCTACACCTTC.

The chain combines TRBV19 with TRBJ1-5; TRBD1 matches at 8 bases. Germline loops: CDR1 LNHDA, CDR2 SQIVND (reference sequence). Trimming cost V 7 bases and J 0 bases; bases outside gene matches: 5. This CDR3 contains 15 residues. The CDR3, as DNA: TGTGCCAGTACCCAGGGGGCGGGTAGCAATCAGCCCCAGCATTTT. Translation: CASTQGAGSNQPQHF.

This rearrangement joins TRBV14 to TRBJ1-2, with 7 bases lining up with TRBD1. Germline assignment: CDR1 SGHDN and CDR2 FVKESK. This CDR3 is built from 14 residues. J was trimmed by 8 bases and V by 0 bases; bases with no gene match: 6. CDR3 in DNA: TGTGCCAGCAGCCAAGACGGGACAGTCGAGGGCTACACCTTC. The encoded protein is CASSQDGTVEGYTF.

The chain has TRBV28 and TRBJ2-7; unclear D gene. V dropped 5 bases and J dropped 0 bases, with 17 bases sitting between them. CDR1 is MDHEN and CDR2 is SYDVKM in the germline V gene. This CDR3 is 16 amino acids long. The CDR3 protein is CASSPRSRVYSYEQYF. The CDR3 DNA follows: TGTGCCAGCAGTCCCCGGTCACGGGTTTACTCCTACGAGCAGTACTTC.

This chain links TRBV5-1 with TRBJ2-2; 7 nucleotides match TRBD2. Trimming took 0 bases from V and 3 from J; bases not matched to a gene: 5. CDR1 SGHRS and CDR2 YFSETQ come from the germline V gene. The CDR3 has 16 amino acids. The CDR3 protein is CASSLGGRWDTGELFF. The CDR3 DNA follows: TGCGCCAGCAGCTTGGGCGGGAGATGGGACACCGGGGAGCTGTTTTTT.

This clone was picked up a small number of times. The J gene is TRBJ1-5, the V gene TRBV2, with D possibly TRBD1 on 5 matching bases. The CDR3 covers 14 residues. Germline V gene lookup returns CDR1 SNHLY and CDR2 FYNNEI. V lost 6 bases to trimming and J lost 5 bases, with 14 bases between them. CDR3 amino acids: CASRRDVGDQPQHF. DNA of the CDR3: TGTGCCAGCAGGCGGGACGTAGGGGATCAGCCCCAGCATTTT.

The J gene is TRBJ2-1, the V gene TRBV11-3; TRBD2 matches at 13 bases. The CDR3 has 16 amino acids. Per the germline V gene, CDR1 is SGHNT and CDR2 is YENEEA. The junction had 10 bases not matched to a gene; V was cut back by 4 bases and J by 10 bases. CDR3 sequence reads: CASSSRLAGGEREQFF. The CDR3 DNA reads TGTGCCAGCAGCTCACGACTAGCGGGGGGAGAGAGGGAGCAGTTCTTC.

This clone appeared a single time. The chain links TRBV20-1 to TRBJ2-7, with TRBD2 as a possible D gene (6 bases). Looked up from germline, CDR1 is DFQATT and CDR2 is SNEGSKA (reference sequence). V lost 6 bases to trimming and J lost 3 bases, with 9 bases between them. The CDR3 extends over 11 amino acids. CDR3 loop: CSARSGYEQYF. CDR3 DNA sequence: TGCAGTGCCCGTAGCGGCTACGAGCAGTACTTC.

This sequence joins TRBV7-2 and TRBJ1-3; D is possibly TRBD1 (6 bases). The CDR3 contains 15 residues. CDR1 is SGHTA, CDR2 FQGNSA, per germline. The V gene lost 0 bases and the J gene lost 3 bases, with 9 bases spanning the gap. The CDR3 DNA reads as TGTGCCAGCAGCTTAGCGGCAGGGGTTGGAAACACCATATATTTT. Amino acid sequence: CASSLAAGVGNTIYF.

The V gene is TRBV25-1, the J gene TRBJ2-1; TRBD2 might be the D (7 bases). CDR1 is MGHDK and CDR2 is SYGVNS in the germline V gene. Trimming stripped 1 base from V and 10 bases from J, with 17 bases between. The CDR3 runs to 15 residues. The CDR3 coding sequence is TGTGCCAGCAGTGAATTTGAAAAGGGAGGGGGGGAGCAGTTCTTC. It codes for CASSEFEKGGGEQFF.

The chain carries TRBV18 and TRBJ2-7; 7 bases match TRBD2. The CDR3 is 14 amino acids. Germline CDR1 KGHSH, CDR2 LQKENI. Trimming at V came to 3 bases and at J to 3 bases, leaving 5 bases not matched to a gene. Here the CDR3 reads CASSPASGNYEQYF. The CDR3 DNA reads TGTGCCAGCTCACCGGCTAGCGGTAACTACGAGCAGTACTTC.

The chain uses TRBV7-9 and TRBJ2-7, with D tentatively TRBD1 (6 bases). V lost 6 bases, J lost 3 bases, and 9 bases lay in between. Germline lookup yields CDR1 SEHNR and CDR2 FQNEAQ (reference sequence). The CDR3 consists of 12 residues. CDR3 nucleotide sequence: TGTGCCAGCAGTCAGACAGGCTACGAGCAGTACTTC. Protein product: CASSQTGYEQYF.

J is TRBJ1-2 and V is TRBV25-1, with 7 bases that match TRBD1. The junction had 3 bases not matched to a gene; V was cut back by 4 bases and J by 4 bases. The CDR3 totals 13 residues. CDR1 is MGHDK and CDR2 is SYGVNS in the germline V gene. DNA for the CDR3: TGTGCCAGCAGTGCCGACAGGGTCTATGGCTACACCTTC. Translated, it gives CASSADRVYGYTF.